The 7 T cell receptor beta chains in this list originate from one sample, sequenced in a study of blood T cell repertoires in COVID-19. The assay was immunoSEQ multiplex PCR, and TCRdb's table has in-frame clones only and misses some. Among about 260,000 clones listed, about 88% were seen once. The sequenced sample consisted of peripheral blood. Receptors originate from a man aged 55 to 70 who had recovered from COVID-19.

This clone showed up just once. The CDR3 loop reads CASRFFAGGEQYF. The CDR3 DNA is TGTGCCAGCAGGTTCTTTGCCGGCGGTGAGCAGTACTTC. This rearrangement joins TRBV12-3 or TRBV12-4 to TRBJ2-7; D is uncertain. The CDR3 loop spans 13 amino acids. The V gene lost 6 bases and the J gene lost 7 bases, with 16 bases spanning the gap.

The chain recombines TRBV7-3 with TRBJ2-2; no clear D. CDR1 is SGHTA, CDR2 FQGTGA, per germline. The CDR3 length is 13 residues. V was shortened by 3 bases and J by 5 bases, with 7 bases between the two germline ends. The CDR3 DNA reads TGTGCCAGCAGCTTCGGGTTGACCGGGGAGCTGTTTTTT. Protein product: CASSFGLTGELFF.

This rearrangement joins TRBV5-1 to TRBJ2-7; possible D gene TRBD1, 7 bases. Germline V gene sequence: CDR1 SGHRS, CDR2 YFSETQ. Trimming pared 3 bases from V and 2 bases from J, leaving 15 bases between. CDR3 length: 15 residues. The CDR3 here is CASSSYRGLAYEQYF. The CDR3 nucleotides are TGCGCCAGCAGCTCGTACAGGGGACTCGCCTACGAGCAGTACTTC.

CDR3 DNA sequence: TGTGCCAGCAGCCTTGCTCTAGCGGGGAACACCGGGGAGCTGTTTTTT. Its translation is CASSLALAGNTGELFF. V gene TRBV7-3 combines with J gene TRBJ2-2; 8 positions agree with TRBD2. Looked up from germline, CDR1 is SGHTA and CDR2 is FQGTGA. J lost 1 base, V lost 5 bases, and 6 bases had no gene match. CDR3 length: 16 amino acids.

The chain links TRBV7-6 to TRBJ2-2; maybe TRBD1 (6 bases). Trimming cost V 3 bases and J 0 bases, with 17 bases left between them. Germline V gene lookup returns CDR1 SGHVS and CDR2 FNYEAQ. This CDR3 comprises 18 residues. CDR3 sequence (DNA): TGTGCCAGCAGCTTGAGACAGGTCCACACTCCGAACACCGGGGAGCTGTTTTTT. It encodes CASSLRQVHTPNTGELFF.

V and J are TRBV2 and TRBJ1-4; 9 positions match TRBD1. Germline assignment: CDR1 SNHLY and CDR2 FYNNEI. V dropped 5 bases and J dropped 2; count of bases not matched to a gene: 6. CDR3 size: 16 residues. The CDR3 sequence: CASSHRGRSTNEKLFF. In nucleotides, the CDR3 is TGTGCCAGCAGTCACAGGGGGCGATCGACTAATGAAAAACTGTTTTTT.

The V and J genes are TRBV6-5 and TRBJ2-7; TRBD1 might be the D (5 bases). V was cut by 0 bases and J by 6 bases, with 12 bases left in between. Per germline, CDR1 MNHEY and CDR2 SVGAGI. The CDR3 runs to 14 residues. Here the CDR3 reads CASSYSGQVGEQYF. CDR3 DNA sequence: TGTGCCAGCAGTTACTCGGGGCAGGTAGGCGAGCAGTACTTC.